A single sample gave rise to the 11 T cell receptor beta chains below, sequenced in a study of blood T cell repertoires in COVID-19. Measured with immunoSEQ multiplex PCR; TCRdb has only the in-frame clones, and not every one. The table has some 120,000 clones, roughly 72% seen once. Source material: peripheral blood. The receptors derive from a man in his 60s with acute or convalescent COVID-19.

CDR3 sequence (DNA): TGTGCCAGCAGCCTCGGACAGGGGAGGACCTACGAGCAGTACTTC. Its translation is CASSLGQGRTYEQYF. This chain uses TRBV11-2 with TRBJ2-7; 9 positions match TRBD1. The CDR3 contains 15 residues. With V trimmed by 5 bases and J by 2 bases, 7 bases remained unmatched. In germline, CDR1 is SGHAT, CDR2 FQNNGV.

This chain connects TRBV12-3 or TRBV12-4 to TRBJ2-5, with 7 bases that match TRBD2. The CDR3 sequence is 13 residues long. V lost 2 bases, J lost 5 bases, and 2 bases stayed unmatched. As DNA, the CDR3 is TGTGCCAGCAGTTTAAGGGAGGGCGAGACCCAGTACTTC. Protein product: CASSLREGETQYF.

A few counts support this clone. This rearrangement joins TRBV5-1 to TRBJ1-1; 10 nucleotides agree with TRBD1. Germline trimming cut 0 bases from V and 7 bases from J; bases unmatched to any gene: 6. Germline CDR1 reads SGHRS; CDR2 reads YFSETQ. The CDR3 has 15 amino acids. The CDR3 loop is CASSLGWDRGIEAFF. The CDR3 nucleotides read TGCGCCAGCAGCTTGGGGTGGGACAGGGGTATTGAAGCTTTCTTT.

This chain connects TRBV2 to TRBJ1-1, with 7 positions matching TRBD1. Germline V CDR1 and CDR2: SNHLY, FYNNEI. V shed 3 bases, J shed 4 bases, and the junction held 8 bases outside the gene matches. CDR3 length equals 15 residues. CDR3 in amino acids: CASSERGRGITEAFF. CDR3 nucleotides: TGTGCCAGCAGTGAGAGGGGGCGAGGAATCACTGAAGCTTTCTTT.

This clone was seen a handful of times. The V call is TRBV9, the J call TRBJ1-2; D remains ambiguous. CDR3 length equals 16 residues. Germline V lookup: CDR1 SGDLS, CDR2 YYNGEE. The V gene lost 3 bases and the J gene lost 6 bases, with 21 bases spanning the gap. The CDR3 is CASSGELTWYSHGYTF. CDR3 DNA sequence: TGTGCCAGCAGCGGAGAGCTGACCTGGTACAGCCATGGCTACACCTTC.

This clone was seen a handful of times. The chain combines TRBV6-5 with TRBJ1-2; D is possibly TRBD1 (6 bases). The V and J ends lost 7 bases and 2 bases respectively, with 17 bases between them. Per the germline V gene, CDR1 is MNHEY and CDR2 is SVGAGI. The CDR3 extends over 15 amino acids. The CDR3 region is CASTQDRPSNYGYTF. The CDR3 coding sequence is TGTGCCAGCACACAGGACAGACCGAGCAACTATGGCTACACCTTC.

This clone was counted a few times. The CDR3 DNA follows: TGCAGCGTTGATCCGAGGCAGGGGGTCCGCGGCTACACCTTC. It specifies CSVDPRQGVRGYTF. J is TRBJ1-2 and V is TRBV29-1; 7 bases agree with TRBD1. The CDR3 is 14 residues long. The J segment lost 8 bases and the V segment lost 3 bases, leaving 12 bases of the junction unmatched. CDR1 SQVTM and CDR2 ANQGSEA come from the germline V gene.

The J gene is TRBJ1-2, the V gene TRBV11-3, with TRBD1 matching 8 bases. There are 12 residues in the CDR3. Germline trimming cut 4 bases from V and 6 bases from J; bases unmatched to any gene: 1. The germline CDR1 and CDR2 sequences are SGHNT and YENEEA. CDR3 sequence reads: CASSSGGNGYTF. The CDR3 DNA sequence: TGTGCCAGCAGCTCAGGGGGCAATGGCTACACCTTC.

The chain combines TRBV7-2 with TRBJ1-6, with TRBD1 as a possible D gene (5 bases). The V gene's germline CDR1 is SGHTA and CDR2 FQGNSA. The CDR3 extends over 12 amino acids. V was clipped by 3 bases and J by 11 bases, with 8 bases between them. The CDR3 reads CASSFPGTPLHF. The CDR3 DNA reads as TGTGCCAGCAGCTTTCCAGGGACACCCCTCCACTTT.

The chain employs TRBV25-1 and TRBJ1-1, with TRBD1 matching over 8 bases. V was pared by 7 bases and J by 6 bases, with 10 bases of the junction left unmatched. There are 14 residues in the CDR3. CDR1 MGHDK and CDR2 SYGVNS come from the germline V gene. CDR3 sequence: CASIRTGTPSEAFF. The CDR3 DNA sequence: TGTGCCAGCATCCGGACAGGGACCCCCTCTGAAGCTTTCTTT.

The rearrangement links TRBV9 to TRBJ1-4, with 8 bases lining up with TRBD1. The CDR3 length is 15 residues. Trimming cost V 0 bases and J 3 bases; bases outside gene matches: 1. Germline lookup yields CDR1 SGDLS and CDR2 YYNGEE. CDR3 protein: CASSVAGQANEKLFF. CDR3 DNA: TGTGCCAGCAGCGTAGCGGGACAGGCTAATGAAAAACTGTTTTTT.